These 29 T cell receptor beta chains share one sample of origin, sequenced in a study of blood T cell repertoires in COVID-19. The table came from immunoSEQ multiplex PCR; TCRdb's copy has only in-frame clones and leaves some out. The repertoire includes about 220,000 clones, approximately 84% of them detected once, and 2.9% sits in the top ten. Sequencing was performed on peripheral blood. The receptors here all came from a man in his fifties or sixties who had recovered from COVID-19.

V usage is TRBV27 and J usage is TRBJ1-1; D is unresolved. CDR3 length: 15 residues. Germline V gene data show CDR1 as MNHEY and CDR2 as SMNVEV (reference sequence). The V end was cut by 0 bases, the J end by 3 bases, with 11 bases between. DNA for the CDR3: TGTGCCAGCAGTTTATCAGGGAGGATTGACACTGAAGCTTTCTTT. Residues: CASSLSGRIDTEAFF.

The chain combines TRBV7-2 with TRBJ2-7; D not resolved. Germline assignment: CDR1 SGHTA and CDR2 FQGNSA. There are 14 residues in the CDR3. Trimming shortened V by 4 bases and J by 2 bases, and 12 bases separated the two germline ends. The CDR3 here is CASSSYLKTYEQYF. DNA for the CDR3: TGTGCCAGCAGCTCCTATTTGAAAACCTACGAGCAGTACTTC.

V gene TRBV4-1 combines with J gene TRBJ2-4; 10 bases fit TRBD2. There are 16 residues in the CDR3. Unmatched junction bases numbered 8, after V lost 1 base and J lost 8 bases. Germline V lookup: CDR1 MGHRA, CDR2 YSYEKL. CDR3 coding DNA: TGCGCCAGCAGCCAAGTGCAACTAGCGGGGACAGACATTCAGTACTTC. This codes for CASSQVQLAGTDIQYF.

The chain recombines TRBV18 with TRBJ2-5; tentative D call: TRBD1 (6 bases). Germline V gives CDR1 KGHSH, CDR2 LQKENI. CDR3 length: 14 amino acids. The V and J ends lost 8 bases and 5 bases respectively, with 18 bases between them. The CDR3 coding sequence is TGTGCCAGCGCCCGTACAGGGTGGAATGAGACCCAGTACTTC. This sequence encodes CASARTGWNETQYF.

This chain uses TRBV28 with TRBJ2-1; D is perhaps TRBD2 (6 bases). This CDR3 comprises 15 residues. V was trimmed by 5 bases and J by 2 bases, leaving 13 bases between them. CDR1 and CDR2 from the germline V gene are MDHEN and SYDVKM. As DNA, the CDR3 is TGTGCCAGCAGTACCGTCGGAGGGGCCTACAATGAGCAGTTCTTC. Translation gives CASSTVGGAYNEQFF.

V usage is TRBV5-5 and J usage is TRBJ2-7, with D maybe TRBD2 (6 bases). From germline, CDR1 is SGHKS and CDR2 YYEKEE (reference sequence). The V and J ends lost 0 bases and 6 bases respectively, with 16 bases between them. The CDR3 runs 15 residues. Here the CDR3 reads CASSLVSSGVREQYF. The CDR3 DNA is TGTGCCAGCAGCTTGGTTTCCTCGGGAGTCCGCGAGCAGTACTTC. The full variable domain, completed using reference TRBV5-5 and TRBJ2-7, is DAGVTQSPTHLIKTRGQQVTLRCSPISGHKSVSWYQQVLGQGPQFIFQYYEKEERGRGNFPDRFSARQFPNYSSELNVNALLLGDSALYLCASSLVSSGVREQYFGPGTRLTVT.

The chain carries TRBV11-2 and TRBJ2-5; D gene unclear. The V end was cut by 5 bases, the J end by 5 bases, with 18 bases between. Germline V gene data show CDR1 as SGHAT and CDR2 as FQNNGV. CDR3 length equals 15 residues. CDR3 amino acids: CASSPRRSEWETQYF. In nucleotides, the CDR3 is TGTGCCAGCAGCCCCCGGCGATCGGAGTGGGAGACCCAGTACTTC.

The chain carries TRBV19 and TRBJ1-5; 9 bases agree with TRBD1. CDR1 is LNHDA, CDR2 SQIVND, per germline (reference sequence). The J segment lost 5 bases and the V segment lost 4 bases, leaving 0 bases of the junction unmatched. This CDR3 has 13 amino acids. DNA for the CDR3: TGTGCCAGTAGTAGACAGGGGGATCAGCCCCAGCATTTT. It encodes CASSRQGDQPQHF.

This chain joins TRBV27 and TRBJ2-2; 9 nucleotides line up with TRBD2. Germline CDR1 reads MNHEY; CDR2 reads SMNVEV (reference sequence). Trimming removed 6 bases from V and 6 bases from J; junction bases left unmatched: 11. This CDR3 region has 16 residues. DNA for the CDR3: TGTGCCAGCAGCCGGGCGGGGGGGCCGTATGCCGGGGAGCTGTTTTTT. Translating it yields CASSRAGGPYAGELFF.

The chain has TRBV5-6 and TRBJ1-2; 8 nucleotides align to TRBD1. This CDR3 comprises 13 residues. Germline CDR1 is SGHDT and CDR2 is YYEEEE. V shed 3 bases and J 8 bases; nucleotides not matched to a gene: 6. CDR3 sequence: CASSWTGRDGYTF. The CDR3 DNA is TGTGCCAGCAGCTGGACAGGGAGGGACGGCTACACCTTC.

V is TRBV5-4 and J is TRBJ1-5; 7 nucleotides agree with TRBD1. Looked up from germline, CDR1 is SGHNT and CDR2 is YYREEE (reference sequence). The J segment lost 0 bases and the V segment lost 6 bases, leaving 12 bases of the junction unmatched. The CDR3 is made up of 17 amino acids. CDR3 DNA: TGTGCCAGCATAGACCCCCGGGACAGAGATAGCAATCAGCCCCAGCATTTT. It codes for CASIDPRDRDSNQPQHF.

Only a few counts were recorded for this clone. This chain joins TRBV7-9 and TRBJ2-3; D gene ambiguous. V gave up 5 bases and J gave up 0 bases, with 9 bases separating them. This CDR3 has 14 amino acids. Per the germline V gene, CDR1 is SEHNR and CDR2 is FQNEAQ (reference sequence). The CDR3 reads CASSPGPSTDTQYF. The CDR3 nucleotides read TGTGCCAGCAGCCCCGGTCCCAGCACAGATACGCAGTATTTT.

This chain joins TRBV5-1 and TRBJ1-5, with D possibly TRBD1 on 6 matching bases. The CDR3 runs to 14 residues. The V gene's germline CDR1 is SGHRS and CDR2 YFSETQ. V was pared by 4 bases and J by 2 bases, with 10 bases between. For the CDR3, the DNA is TGCGCCAGCAGCACAGGGTCTGGCAATCAGCCCCAGCATTTT. Translated, it gives CASSTGSGNQPQHF.

This CDR3 reads CASSPGQGAQAYGYTF. CDR3 sequence (DNA): TGTGCCAGCAGTCCGGGACAGGGGGCGCAAGCCTATGGCTACACCTTC. The chain is built from TRBV28 and TRBJ1-2; TRBD1 matches at 12 bases. Germline-derived CDR1 and CDR2 are MDHEN and SYDVKM. CDR3 length: 16 residues. The junction had 8 bases not matched to a gene; V was cut back by 5 bases and J by 4 bases.

The V gene is TRBV5-5, the J gene TRBJ2-5; 14 bases are a match to TRBD2. From germline, CDR1 is SGHKS and CDR2 YYEKEE (reference sequence). The CDR3 totals 16 residues. With V trimmed by 4 bases and J by 4 bases, 6 bases remained unmatched. The CDR3 DNA is TGTGCCAGCAGCATGGCGGGACTAGCGGGAGCAGAGACCCAGTACTTC. It codes for CASSMAGLAGAETQYF.

The J gene is TRBJ1-5, the V gene TRBV6-2 or TRBV6-3, with D possibly TRBD1 on 5 matching bases. With 2 bases removed from V and 0 bases from J, the gap between germline ends came to 14 bases. The germline V gene encodes CDR1 MNHEY and CDR2 SVGEGT. The CDR3 length is 17 residues. Written as DNA, the CDR3 is TGTGCCAGCAGTTACACACGGGACTTCTATAGCAATCAGCCCCAGCATTTT. It is translated as CASSYTRDFYSNQPQHF.

CDR3 sequence reads: CASSQGQGGTGELFF. The CDR3 bases are TGTGCCAGCAGCCAAGGGCAGGGGGGCACCGGGGAGCTGTTTTTT. The V call is TRBV4-2, the J call TRBJ2-2; tentatively, D is TRBD1 (7 bases). The germline CDR1 and CDR2 sequences are LGHNA and YNFKEQ. CDR3 length: 15 residues. Deletions cut 1 base from V and 4 bases from J, with 10 bases between.

The sample holds a few counts of this clone. V is TRBV6-6 and J is TRBJ2-7; 9 nucleotides align to TRBD1. CDR1 MNHNY and CDR2 SVGAGI come from the germline V gene (reference sequence). This CDR3 is 14 amino acids long. V dropped 5 bases and J dropped 2; count of bases not matched to a gene: 4. CDR3 DNA sequence: TGTGCCAGCAGTCCGGACAGGGGCCCCTACGAGCAGTACTTC. It yields the protein CASSPDRGPYEQYF.

The V and J genes are TRBV3-1 (or the pseudogene TRBV3-2) and TRBJ1-1, with TRBD1 as a possible D gene (6 bases). The germline V and J ends were trimmed by 3 bases and 1 base, with 12 bases remaining between them. The CDR3 length is 15 residues. Germline lookup yields CDR1 LGHDT and CDR2 YNNKEL (reference sequence). The CDR3 sequence: CASSQLPTGNTEAFF. The DNA of the CDR3 is TGTGCCAGCAGCCAGCTCCCGACAGGGAACACTGAAGCTTTCTTT.

The rearrangement links TRBV6-5 to TRBJ1-2; D perhaps matches TRBD1 (5 bases). Germline-derived CDR1 and CDR2 are MNHEY and SVGAGI. V gave up 0 bases and J gave up 5 bases, with 7 bases separating them. This CDR3 spans 13 amino acids. CDR3 nucleotide sequence: TGTGCCAGCAGTTACTCGAAGGGGTATGGCTACACCTTC. Translating gives CASSYSKGYGYTF.

This chain joins TRBV6-5 and TRBJ2-7; D not resolved. The CDR3 extends over 14 amino acids. The ends were cut back, 2 bases at V and 3 bases at J, with 11 bases in the middle. Germline values: CDR1 MNHEY, CDR2 SVGAGI. The CDR3 DNA reads as TGTGCCAGCAGTTACGGGCAGTTAGACTACGAGCAGTACTTC. Amino acid sequence: CASSYGQLDYEQYF.

The chain couples TRBV27 to TRBJ1-5; D ambiguous. The germline V and J ends were trimmed by 5 bases and 1 base, with 15 bases remaining between them. The CDR3 consists of 16 residues. Germline CDR1 MNHEY, CDR2 SMNVEV (reference sequence). The CDR3 nucleotides read TGTGCCAGCAGTCGGACCGGTTCGGGGAGCAATCAGCCCCAGCATTTT. Its translation is CASSRTGSGSNQPQHF.

The rearrangement joins TRBV30 to TRBJ2-7; 10 bases align to TRBD1. V gave up 4 bases and J gave up 7 bases; unmatched junction bases: 10. The CDR3 length is 14 residues. Germline values: CDR1 GTSNPN, CDR2 SVGIG (reference sequence). Written as DNA, the CDR3 is TGTGCCTGGATTGTTCCTGGACAGGGGGGTGAGCAGTACTTC. Its protein product is CAWIVPGQGGEQYF.

This chain's CDR3 is CASSPRSGASTDTQYF. The CDR3, as DNA: TGTGCCAGCAGCCCTCGATCGGGAGCTAGCACAGATACGCAGTATTTT. The V and J genes are TRBV14 and TRBJ2-3, with a possible D match to TRBD2 (6 bases). Germline CDR1 SGHDN, CDR2 FVKESK. Trimming took off 4 bases at V and 0 bases at J, with 14 bases between the two ends. The CDR3 is made up of 16 amino acids.

The chain joins TRBV4-1 to TRBJ1-1, with D possibly being TRBD1 (6 bases). The CDR3 contains 15 residues. CDR1 is MGHRA, CDR2 YSYEKL, per germline. The V end was cut by 1 base, the J end by 6 bases, with 15 bases between. This chain's CDR3 is CASSQVTGGFAEAFF. In DNA form, the CDR3 reads TGCGCCAGCAGCCAAGTGACAGGCGGCTTCGCTGAAGCTTTCTTT.

The chain recombines TRBV2 with TRBJ2-5; unclear D gene. The CDR3 contains 13 residues. V was cut by 4 bases and J by 2 bases, with 8 bases left in between. Germline CDR1 reads SNHLY; CDR2 reads FYNNEI. CDR3 in amino acids: CASSGQSQETQYF. The DNA of the CDR3 is TGTGCCAGCAGTGGGCAGTCACAAGAGACCCAGTACTTC.

The V call is TRBV7-9, the J call TRBJ2-7, with TRBD1 as a possible D gene (5 bases). Germline values: CDR1 SEHNR, CDR2 FQNEAQ (reference sequence). This CDR3 region has 16 residues. The ends were cut back, 0 bases at V and 2 bases at J, with 14 bases in the middle. DNA of the CDR3: TGTGCCAGCAGCTTAGCGCAGGGCCAGATGCCCTACGAGCAGTACTTC. Its protein is CASSLAQGQMPYEQYF. The full variable domain, in which reference TRBV7-9 and TRBJ2-7 provide the parts outside the CDR3, is DTGVSQNPRHKITKRGQNVTFRCDPISEHNRLYWYRQTLGQGPEFLTYFQNEAQLEKSRLLSDRFSAERPKGSFSTLEIQRTEQGDSAMYLCASSLAQGQMPYEQYFGPGTRLTVT.

A remark on this clone: A read error may account for a junction end that differs from germline. CDR3 in DNA: TGTGCCAGCAGCCTAGCTACGGGACAGGGGGTGAGAGCTTTCTTT. Protein product: CASSLATGQGVRAFF. The V gene is TRBV7-8, the J gene TRBJ1-1, with 11 bases that match TRBD1. This CDR3 has 15 residues. Per germline, CDR1 SGHVS and CDR2 FQNEAQ.

J is TRBJ1-6 and V is TRBV5-6; a possible D gene is TRBD1 (6 bases). The length of the CDR3 is 15 residues. V dropped 5 bases and J dropped 6 bases, with 15 bases sitting between them. Germline V CDR1 and CDR2: SGHDT, YYEEEE. The CDR3 DNA reads TGTGCCAGCAGACTCTGGCAGGGGTTTAATTCACCCCTCCACTTT. Translated, it gives CASRLWQGFNSPLHF.